Listed below are T cell receptor beta chains from one sample, sequenced in a study of T cells after yellow fever vaccination. Via MiXCR, TCRdb re-called the 5' RACE reads, giving one row per CDR3 protein. The sample lists 300,000 to 350,000 distinct CDR3 sequences, approximately 3.9% occurring once. The sample was PBMCs, taken 5 days after the yellow fever booster vaccination. These receptors all stem from a man aged 18 to 30 who received the YFV17D yellow fever vaccine. CDR3s include the opening cysteine and the closing phenylalanine or tryptophan. A D gene is named only where the DNA matches it firmly. Some rows mark clone size as missing; the rest say once, few, many or name a class of expanded clone.

cdr3_aa,cdr3_nt,v_call,j_call,d_call,clone_size
CASSPLLGVQETQYF,TGTGCCAGCTCGCCCCTGCTCGGGGTACAAGAGACCCAGTACTTC,TRBV18,TRBJ2-5,.,.
CASSQRGGSGANVLTF,TGTGCCAGCAGCCAGCGGGGGGGCTCTGGGGCCAACGTCCTGACTTTC,TRBV4-2,TRBJ2-6,TRBD2,.
CASSFWGESYEQYF,TGTGCCAGCAGTTTCTGGGGGGAGTCCTACGAGCAGTACTTC,TRBV27,TRBJ2-7,.,many
CASRTDPLNTEAFF,TGTGCCAGCAGGACAGACCCGTTGAACACTGAAGCTTTCTTT,TRBV2,TRBJ1-1,.,.
CASSIDRQPEKLFF,TGCGCCAGCAGCATAGACCGACAGCCTGAAAAACTGTTTTTT,TRBV5-1,TRBJ1-4,.,few
CSVAQGEQGYTF,TGCAGCGTTGCACAGGGGGAGCAAGGCTACACCTTC,TRBV29-1,TRBJ1-2,TRBD1,many
CASSQDRSGETQYF,TGCGCCAGCAGCCAAGATAGATCGGGGGAGACCCAGTACTTC,TRBV4-3,TRBJ2-5,.,many
CASSQDGLGNEQFF,TGCGCCAGCAGCCAAGATGGTTTGGGGAATGAGCAGTTCTTC,TRBV4-1,TRBJ2-1,.,many
CASSFLSGTDTQYF,TGTGCCAGCAGTTTTCTTTCGGGCACAGATACGCAGTATTTT,TRBV28,TRBJ2-3,.,few
CAIGREGNEQFF,TGTGCCATCGGCAGGGAGGGGAATGAGCAGTTCTTC,TRBV10-3,TRBJ2-1,TRBD2,many
CASSYLAGTPGELFF,TGTGCCAGCAGCTATCTAGCGGGGACCCCCGGGGAGCTGTTTTTT,TRBV7-9,TRBJ2-2,TRBD2,many
CASSLMAGLAADTQYF,TGTGCCAGCAGCTTAATGGCGGGACTAGCGGCAGATACGCAGTATTTT,TRBV7-9,TRBJ2-3,TRBD2,.
CSARYGAQPQHF,TGCAGTGCTAGATATGGGGCCCAGCCCCAGCATTTT,TRBV20-1,TRBJ1-5,.,many
CASSRGPGSDTQYF,TGTGCCAGCAGCCGTGGGCCAGGGTCAGATACGCAGTATTTT,TRBV7-9,TRBJ2-3,.,.
CASSLGREGQETQYF,TGCGCCAGCAGCCTCGGCAGGGAGGGGCAAGAGACCCAGTACTTC,TRBV4-1,TRBJ2-5,TRBD2,.
CSAAIQGRETQYF,TGCAGCGCGGCAATACAGGGGCGAGAGACCCAGTACTTC,TRBV29-1,TRBJ2-5,TRBD1,.
CASSPPTFRRGTTDTQYF,TGCGCCAGCAGCCCGCCAACCTTTCGGCGGGGGACCACAGATACGCAGTATTTT,TRBV4-1,TRBJ2-3,TRBD2,.
CASSRIGAVGYEQYF,TGTGCCAGCAGCCGCATTGGGGCAGTTGGCTACGAGCAGTACTTC,TRBV27,TRBJ2-7,.,.
CATSRAQGMNTEAFF,TGTGCCACCAGCAGAGCGCAGGGAATGAACACTGAAGCTTTCTTT,TRBV15,TRBJ1-1,.,.
CASSLVPWDTQYF,TGCGCCAGCAGCTTGGTTCCCTGGGATACGCAGTATTTT,TRBV5-1,TRBJ2-3,.,few
CSARDRVGVPRRQMNTGELFF,TGCAGTGCTAGAGACCGCGTGGGGGTCCCCCGTCGACAGATGAACACCGGGGAGCTGTTTTTT,TRBV20-1,TRBJ2-2,.,many
CATSGGTNYGYTF,TGTGCCACCAGTGGGGGAACTAACTATGGCTACACCTTC,TRBV24-1,TRBJ1-2,.,.
CSARDGQLNTEAFF,TGCAGTGCTAGAGACGGACAGCTGAACACTGAAGCTTTCTTT,TRBV20-1,TRBJ1-1,.,many
CASSQGWMNTEAFF,TGTGCCAGCAGCCAAGGGTGGATGAACACTGAAGCTTTCTTT,TRBV14,TRBJ1-1,.,.
CASRMTDTQYF,TGTGCCAGCAGGATGACAGATACGCAGTATTTT,TRBV27,TRBJ2-3,.,.
CSAWQGTYGYTF,TGCAGTGCCTGGCAGGGTACCTATGGCTACACCTTC,TRBV20-1,TRBJ1-2,.,many
CASSYIAGGRNEQFF,TGTGCCAGCAGTTACATAGCGGGGGGGCGCAATGAGCAGTTCTTC,TRBV6-5,TRBJ2-1,TRBD2,.
CASSPQGYGNTEAFF,TGTGCCAGTAGTCCCCAGGGTTATGGGAACACTGAAGCTTTCTTT,TRBV19,TRBJ1-1,.,few
CASTTGTGVTEQYF,TGCGCCAGCACGACCGGGACAGGGGTAACCGAGCAGTACTTC,TRBV5-1,TRBJ2-7,TRBD1,many
CASSYVHRTNTDTQYF,TGTGCCAGCAGTTACGTCCACCGGACTAACACAGATACGCAGTATTTT,TRBV6-2/TRBV6-3,TRBJ2-3,.,many
CASSEQVGGTDTQYF,TGTGCCAGCAGTGAGCAAGTAGGTGGCACAGATACGCAGTATTTT,TRBV27,TRBJ2-3,.,.
CASFRVGTEAFF,TGTGCCAGCTTCCGGGTGGGCACTGAAGCTTTCTTT,TRBV2,TRBJ1-1,.,.
CASRDPVDTQYF,TGTGCCAGCAGGGACCCGGTGGATACGCAGTATTTT,TRBV6-5,TRBJ2-3,.,many
CASSRSRGLRETQYF,TGTGCCAGCAGCCGGTCTCGCGGCCTCCGGGAGACCCAGTACTTC,TRBV7-7,TRBJ2-5,.,.
CASRTGGSSPLHF,TGCGCCAGCCGTACAGGGGGCAGTTCACCCCTCCACTTT,TRBV5-1,TRBJ1-6,TRBD1,many
CASRPSSGNTIYF,TGTGCCAGCAGGCCGAGCTCCGGAAACACCATATATTTT,TRBV12-3/TRBV12-4,TRBJ1-3,.,.
CASSWFGGPQNYGYTF,TGTGCCAGCAGTTGGTTCGGGGGACCCCAGAACTATGGCTACACCTTC,TRBV6-5,TRBJ1-2,.,.
CASSFNPPVSYNSPLHF,TGTGCCAGCAGCTTCAACCCGCCCGTCTCCTATAATTCACCCCTCCACTTT,TRBV11-3,TRBJ1-6,.,.
CASSLYWRGTQETQYF,TGTGCCAGCAGCTTATACTGGCGGGGGACGCAAGAGACCCAGTACTTC,TRBV11-2,TRBJ2-5,TRBD2,many
CASSLEGASEQYF,TGCGCCAGCAGCTTAGAGGGGGCGAGCGAGCAGTACTTC,TRBV5-1,TRBJ2-7,TRBD1,.
CSVSNQPQHF,TGCAGTGTTAGCAATCAGCCCCAGCATTTT,TRBV20-1,TRBJ1-5,.,.
CASSLRSSGGYEQYF,TGTGCCAGCAGTTTAAGGTCTAGCGGGGGCTACGAGCAGTACTTC,TRBV6-2/TRBV6-3,TRBJ2-7,TRBD2,many
CSVDVYNYGYTF,TGCAGCGTTGATGTATATAACTATGGCTACACCTTC,TRBV29-1,TRBJ1-2,.,few
CSARRGEFQPQHF,TGCAGTGCTAGGAGAGGGGAATTTCAGCCCCAGCATTTT,TRBV20-1,TRBJ1-5,.,many
CASSVAGRDYEQYF,TGTGCCAGCAGCGTAGCCGGTCGAGACTACGAGCAGTACTTC,TRBV9,TRBJ2-7,.,many
CASSQEPGQGLRDTQYF,TGCGCCAGCAGCCAAGAACCGGGACAGGGGCTCAGAGATACGCAGTATTTT,TRBV4-1,TRBJ2-3,TRBD1,few
CSVEPRASLNEQFF,TGCAGCGTGGAACCCAGGGCTAGCCTGAATGAGCAGTTCTTC,TRBV29-1,TRBJ2-1,.,.
CASSQDLSYEQYF,TGTGCCAGCAGCCAAGATCTATCCTACGAGCAGTACTTC,TRBV4-2,TRBJ2-7,.,many